Shown below are 25 T cell receptor beta chains from a single sample sequenced in a study of OX40 agonist ivuxolimab in advanced cancers. Assay used: immunoSEQ multiplex PCR; TCRdb lists only in-frame clones, some missing. The table has tens of thousands of clones, approximately 90% seen once; the top ten hold about 1.3%. Sequencing used CD4+ or CD8+ T cells sorted from blood, obtained in a trial of the OX40 agonist ivuxolimab. All receptors come from an adult with an advanced solid tumor such as melanoma, head and neck, liver or kidney cancer.

The CDR3 DNA sequence: TGTGCCAGCAGCCGGGACGGGGGATATCAGCCCCAGCATTTT. Translation gives CASSRDGGYQPQHF. The chain couples TRBV6-5 to TRBJ1-5; possible D gene TRBD1, 5 bases. Germline-derived CDR1 and CDR2 are MNHEY and SVGAGI. V was pared by 6 bases and J by 5 bases, with 14 bases between. The CDR3 consists of 14 residues.

The chain has TRBV7-2 and TRBJ2-1, with a possible D match to TRBD2 (7 bases). The ends were cut back, 0 bases at V and 7 bases at J, with 13 bases in the middle. CDR1 SGHTA and CDR2 FQGNSA come from the germline V gene. The CDR3 runs 15 residues. The CDR3 DNA is TGTGCCAGCAGCTTAGCGGGGGGGCGTAGTAATGAGCAGTTCTTC. Protein sequence: CASSLAGGRSNEQFF.

V and J are TRBV7-9 and TRBJ1-1; D unclear. The V gene lost 5 bases and the J gene lost 1 base, with 8 bases spanning the gap. This CDR3 contains 13 residues. Germline V gives CDR1 SEHNR, CDR2 FQNEAQ (reference sequence). As DNA, the CDR3 is TGTGCCAGCAGCCCACCACCGAACACTGAAGCTTTCTTT. This encodes CASSPPPNTEAFF.

The rearrangement joins TRBV29-1 to TRBJ2-1; 11 nucleotides agree with TRBD2. There are 15 residues in the CDR3. CDR1 and CDR2 from the germline V gene are SQVTM and ANQGSEA. Trimming at V came to 8 bases and at J to 7 bases, leaving 13 bases not matched to a gene. The CDR3 DNA reads TGCAGCTTGGCCCTCCAACTAGCGGGAGTAAATGAGCAGTTCTTC. It translates to CSLALQLAGVNEQFF.

J is TRBJ2-4 and V is TRBV7-8; D is unclear. Germline V gene sequence: CDR1 SGHVS, CDR2 FQNEAQ. Deletions cut 1 base from V and 10 bases from J, with 11 bases between. The CDR3 is 13 residues long. CDR3: CASSLEADQIQYF. The CDR3 region has the DNA TGTGCCAGCAGCTTAGAGGCAGACCAAATTCAGTACTTC.

By share, this clone ranks as medium-sized. This chain links TRBV14 with TRBJ2-7; 9 positions agree with TRBD1. The CDR3 is 14 amino acids. The ends lost 5 bases at V and 4 bases at J; junction bases unmatched: 6. The V gene's germline CDR1 is SGHDN and CDR2 FVKESK. The CDR3 coding sequence is TGTGCCAGCAGCAAGGACAGGGGAACTTACGAGCAGTACTTC. This encodes CASSKDRGTYEQYF.

The chain couples TRBV11-2 to TRBJ2-1, with TRBD2 matching over 9 bases. The CDR3 loop spans 15 amino acids. Trimming at V came to 6 bases and at J to 6 bases, leaving 9 bases not matched to a gene. CDR1 is SGHAT and CDR2 is FQNNGV in the germline V gene. CDR3 nucleotides: TGTGCCAGCAGTCTAGAGGGACTAGCAGCCAATGAGCAGTTCTTC. Protein sequence: CASSLEGLAANEQFF.

V gene TRBV13 combines with J gene TRBJ2-2; 11 nucleotides match TRBD2. With 6 bases clipped from V and 4 bases from J, the junction kept 13 bases outside the gene matches. CDR3 length: 18 amino acids. CDR1 and CDR2 from the germline V gene are PRHDT and FYEKMQ (reference sequence). CDR3 DNA: TGTGCCAGCAGTCCCGGGCTAGCGGGAGGCCGGGGCACCGGGGAGCTGTTTTTT. Residues: CASSPGLAGGRGTGELFF.

The CDR3 loop is CASSVNMNEQYF. The CDR3 region has the DNA TGTGCCAGCAGCGTAAACATGAACGAGCAGTACTTC. This chain links TRBV9 with TRBJ2-7; D unclear. This CDR3 contains 12 residues. Germline CDR1 is SGDLS and CDR2 is YYNGEE. The V gene lost 1 base and the J gene lost 5 bases, with 7 bases spanning the gap.

The chain has TRBV7-9 and TRBJ2-5; D call uncertain. In germline, CDR1 is SEHNR, CDR2 FQNEAQ (reference sequence). This CDR3 region has 13 residues. Trimming shortened V by 5 bases and J by 5 bases, and 12 bases separated the two germline ends. The CDR3 sequence is CASSPQTEETQYF. DNA of the CDR3: TGTGCCAGCAGCCCCCAGACGGAGGAGACCCAGTACTTC. Full variable domain (outside the CDR3, taken from reference TRBV7-9 and TRBJ2-5): DTGVSQNPRHKITKRGQNVTFRCDPISEHNRLYWYRQTLGQGPEFLTYFQNEAQLEKSRLLSDRFSAERPKGSFSTLEIQRTEQGDSAMYLCASSPQTEETQYFGPGTRLLVL.

V is TRBV19 and J is TRBJ1-5; 9 nucleotides line up with TRBD1. CDR1 is LNHDA and CDR2 is SQIVND in the germline V gene (reference sequence). J lost 4 bases, V lost 10 bases, and 14 bases had no gene match. The CDR3 is 16 residues long. CDR3 amino acids: CATKRDRGQGNQPQHF. The CDR3 DNA sequence: TGTGCCACCAAAAGGGATAGAGGACAGGGGAATCAGCCCCAGCATTTT. The full variable domain, its missing parts supplied by reference TRBV19 and TRBJ1-5, is DGGITQSPKYLFRKEGQNVTLSCEQNLNHDAMYWYRQDPGQGLRLIYYSQIVNDFQKGDIAEGYSVSREKKESFPLTVTSAQKNPTAFYLCATKRDRGQGNQPQHFGDGTRLSIL.

This clone is a singleton in its sample. The chain recombines TRBV10-3 with TRBJ2-3, with 9 bases identical to TRBD2. The CDR3 is 17 amino acids. The ends lost 3 bases at V and 2 bases at J; junction bases unmatched: 9. Per germline, CDR1 ENHRY and CDR2 SYGVKD. This CDR3 is CAISEFGLAGPTDTQYF. The CDR3 nucleotides read TGTGCCATCAGTGAATTCGGGCTAGCGGGACCCACAGATACGCAGTATTTT.

This chain connects TRBV7-2 to TRBJ2-7; perhaps TRBD2 as D (7 bases). Germline CDR1 and CDR2: SGHTA and FQGNSA. V lost 0 bases and J 3 bases, leaving 18 bases between the germline ends. There are 17 residues in the CDR3. The DNA of the CDR3 is TGTGCCAGCAGCTTAGCAGGGTCCGGCGGGGGCCTCTACGAGCAGTACTTC. It translates to CASSLAGSGGGLYEQYF. Full variable domain (outside the CDR3, taken from reference TRBV7-2 and TRBJ2-7): GAGVSQSPSNKVTEKGKDVELRCDPISGHTALYWYRQSLGQGLEFLIYFQGNSAPDKSGLPSDRFSAERTGGSVSTLTIQRTQQEDSAVYLCASSLAGSGGGLYEQYFGPGTRLTVT.

The V and J genes are TRBV5-1 and TRBJ1-4; D unclear. Deletions cut 0 bases from V and 2 bases from J, with 5 bases between. CDR3 length equals 14 residues. Germline V CDR1 and CDR2: SGHRS, YFSETQ. The CDR3 sequence: CASSLAGTNEKLFF. CDR3 nucleotides: TGCGCCAGCAGCTTGGCGGGGACTAATGAAAAACTGTTTTTT.

The V call is TRBV19, the J call TRBJ1-4; 7 bases line up with TRBD1. CDR3 size: 13 residues. V shed 4 bases and J 6 bases; nucleotides not matched to a gene: 2. Per the germline V gene, CDR1 is LNHDA and CDR2 is SQIVND (reference sequence). CDR3 protein: CASSTGGHEKLFF. CDR3 nucleotides: TGTGCCAGTAGTACAGGGGGGCATGAAAAACTGTTTTTT. Full variable domain (missing parts from reference TRBV19 and TRBJ1-4): DGGITQSPKYLFRKEGQNVTLSCEQNLNHDAMYWYRQDPGQGLRLIYYSQIVNDFQKGDIAEGYSVSREKKESFPLTVTSAQKNPTAFYLCASSTGGHEKLFFGSGTQLSVL.

The genes are TRBV5-1 and TRBJ2-5; TRBD2 matches at 12 bases. Germline V CDR1 and CDR2: SGHRS, YFSETQ. Trimming took 2 bases from V and 5 from J; bases not matched to a gene: 10. The CDR3 covers 17 residues. CDR3 protein: CASSLFSSGRVTETQYF. The CDR3 DNA reads as TGCGCCAGCAGCTTATTTTCTAGCGGGAGGGTCACGGAGACCCAGTACTTC.

This chain uses TRBV7-3 with TRBJ1-2; tentative D call: TRBD1 (5 bases). V shed 2 bases and J shed 14 bases, with 18 bases lying between them. Germline CDR1 SGHTA, CDR2 FQGTGA. The CDR3 extends over 13 amino acids. This CDR3 is CASSLGGARTRTF. In DNA, the CDR3 is TGTGCCAGCAGCTTAGGCGGGGCGCGGACCCGAACCTTC.

This clone is medium-sized within its sample. V and J are TRBV11-2 and TRBJ1-2; the match to TRBD1 covers 10 bases. Trimming at V came to 5 bases and at J to 8 bases, leaving 11 bases not matched to a gene. This CDR3 is built from 15 residues. CDR1 and CDR2 from the germline V gene are SGHAT and FQNNGV. The chain's CDR3 is CASSPTGTGVLGYTF. The CDR3 DNA is TGTGCCAGCAGCCCTACCGGGACAGGGGTTTTGGGCTACACCTTC.

The rearrangement joins TRBV5-4 to TRBJ2-3; D remains ambiguous. The germline CDR1 and CDR2 sequences are SGHNT and YYREEE (reference sequence). The CDR3 is made up of 14 amino acids. Trimming stripped 0 bases from V and 2 bases from J, with 7 bases between. This CDR3 reads CASSLDALTDTQYF. In DNA form, the CDR3 reads TGTGCCAGCAGCTTGGACGCCCTCACAGATACGCAGTATTTT. The full variable domain, completed using reference TRBV5-4 and TRBJ2-3, is ETGVTQSPTHLIKTRGQQVTLRCSSQSGHNTVSWYQQALGQGPQFIFQYYREEENGRGNFPPRFSGLQFPNYSSELNVNALELDDSALYLCASSLDALTDTQYFGPGTRLTVL.

The V call is TRBV6-1, the J call TRBJ2-5; 7 bases match TRBD2. Trimming took 7 bases from V and 5 from J; bases not matched to a gene: 10. The CDR3 extends over 14 amino acids. The germline V gene has CDR1 MNHNS and CDR2 SASEGT. The chain's CDR3 is CASTAGDVGETQYF. Written as DNA, the CDR3 is TGTGCCAGCACCGCGGGAGATGTAGGGGAGACCCAGTACTTC.

The gene calls are TRBV5-1 and TRBJ1-1, with 7 bases fitting TRBD1. This CDR3 spans 14 amino acids. The V gene end was trimmed by 4 bases and the J gene end by 0 bases; junction bases not matched to a gene: 3. From germline, CDR1 is SGHRS and CDR2 YFSETQ. In nucleotides, the CDR3 is TGCGCCAGCAGCGCCGGGACAGTGAACACTGAAGCTTTCTTT. Translated: CASSAGTVNTEAFF.

The chain carries TRBV28 and TRBJ1-5, with 7 bases that match TRBD1. The CDR3 sequence is 16 residues long. Germline CDR1 reads MDHEN; CDR2 reads SYDVKM. The V and J ends lost 6 bases and 4 bases, in that order; junction bases with no gene match: 12. The CDR3 sequence: CASRPTTTGANQPQHF. Written as DNA, the CDR3 is TGTGCCAGCAGACCCACAACCACAGGGGCAAATCAGCCCCAGCATTTT.

The rearrangement links TRBV19 to TRBJ1-2; D is possibly TRBD1 (6 bases). The CDR3 covers 13 residues. Per the germline V gene, CDR1 is LNHDA and CDR2 is SQIVND (reference sequence). The V end lost 6 bases, the J end lost 4 bases, and 12 bases lay between the germline ends. The CDR3 DNA reads TGTGCCAGTAGAGGGGGGGAGGCCTATGGCTACACCTTC. This translates into CASRGGEAYGYTF.

The gene calls are TRBV15 and TRBJ1-4; D not resolved. The CDR3 length is 15 residues. Per the germline V gene, CDR1 is LNHNV and CDR2 is YYDKDF (reference sequence). V lost 3 bases and J lost 4, with 12 bases in between. The CDR3 sequence: CATSRLPTGNEKLFF. In DNA, the CDR3 is TGTGCCACCAGCAGGCTTCCTACGGGTAATGAAAAACTGTTTTTT.

The sample holds one count of this clone. The chain carries TRBV5-1 and TRBJ1-5; maybe TRBD1 (5 bases). Germline loops: CDR1 SGHRS, CDR2 YFSETQ. This CDR3 contains 15 residues. Trimming took off 4 bases at V and 0 bases at J, with 11 bases between the two ends. For the CDR3, the DNA is TGCGCCAGCAGCCCCGGGGGGAGTAGCAATCAGCCCCAGCATTTT. Translation: CASSPGGSSNQPQHF.